This T cell receptor (beta chain) was captured by sequencing in a study of cytomegalovirus exposure and HLA in healthy donors. This CDR3 has 14 amino acids. Trimming took 4 bases from V and 7 from J; bases not matched to a gene: 4. Germline CDR1 SGHDT, CDR2 YYEEEE. The PCR employed 60 Vbeta primers together with 13 Jbeta primers. The method was immunoSEQ multiplex PCR; TCRdb's version includes in-frame clones alone and lacks a portion of them. The profile covers around 90,000 clones, with 85% appearing a single time and 6.5% to 9% taken by the ten largest. The sequencing input was PBMCs. The V call is TRBV5-6, the J call TRBJ1-6; 8 bases fit TRBD1. This TCR derives from a man aged 35 to 55 in good health and CMV-seropositive. CDR3 sequence: CASSHRTGNSPLHF. The CDR3 DNA sequence: TGTGCCAGCAGCCACCGGACAGGGAATTCACCCCTCCACTTT.